The TCR beta chain under discussion was sequenced for a study of vaccination effects on CD4 cells after COVID-19. About the research overall: Two-dose BNT162b2 or mRNA-1273 vaccination was given to participants.

Here immunoSEQ multiplex PCR was the method, and the copy in TCRdb shows in-frame clones only, minus some. Of 50,000 to 60,000 clones in the sample, around 67% were seen once. A note on this clone: Its antigen is unknown.

The ViraFEST assay expanded antigen-specific CD4+ T cells with viral peptide pools before sequencing. Isolating CD4+ T cells followed 9 to 10 days of culture. Having tested negative for nucleocapsid antibodies, the vaccine recipients showed no prior SARS-CoV-2 infection. Approximately 2.1 million PBMC were placed in each well, which was supplemented with 10 IU/ml IL-2 and 8.5 to 10 ug/ml peptides. Half the medium was swapped for IL-2 medium on days 3 and 7. The germline V gene encodes CDR1 SQVTM and CDR2 ANQGSEA. This CDR3 region has 11 residues. V gave up 5 bases and J gave up 6 bases, with 10 bases separating them.

The sample in question was CD4+ T cells from PBMCs cultured with SARS-CoV-2 spike peptides, obtained before COVID-19 vaccination. The clonotype was recovered from a human donor who received a COVID-19 vaccine. V usage is TRBV29-1 and J usage is TRBJ1-2; D might be TRBD1 (6 bases). Written as DNA, the CDR3 is TGCAGCGTTCAGGGGATACATGGCTACACCTTC. Its protein is CSVQGIHGYTF.